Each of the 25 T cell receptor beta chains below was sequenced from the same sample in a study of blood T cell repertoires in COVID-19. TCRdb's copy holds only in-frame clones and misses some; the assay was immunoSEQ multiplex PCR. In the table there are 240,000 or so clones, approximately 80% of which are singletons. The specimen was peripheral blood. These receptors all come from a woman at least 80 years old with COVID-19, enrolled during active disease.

CDR3 protein: CASSLVGTAILTDTQYF. The CDR3 region has the DNA TGTGCCAGCAGCCTTGTCGGGACAGCGATACTCACAGATACGCAGTATTTT. The V gene is TRBV5-6, the J gene TRBJ2-3, with TRBD1 matching 7 bases. The germline V gene encodes CDR1 SGHDT and CDR2 YYEEEE. The CDR3 length is 17 residues. Trimming removed 4 bases from V and 2 bases from J; junction bases left unmatched: 13. Full variable domain (rest looked up from reference TRBV5-6 and TRBJ2-3): DAGVTQSPTHLIKTRGQQVTLRCSPKSGHDTVSWYQQALGQGPQFIFQYYEEEERQRGNFPDRFSGHQFPNYSSELNVNALLLGDSALYLCASSLVGTAILTDTQYFGPGTRLTVL.

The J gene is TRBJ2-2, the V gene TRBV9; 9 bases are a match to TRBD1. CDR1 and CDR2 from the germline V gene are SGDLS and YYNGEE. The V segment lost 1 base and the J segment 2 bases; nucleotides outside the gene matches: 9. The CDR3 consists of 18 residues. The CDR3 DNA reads TGTGCCAGCAGCGTAAACCGTAAGACAGGGGGAAACACCGGGGAGCTGTTTTTT. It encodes CASSVNRKTGGNTGELFF.

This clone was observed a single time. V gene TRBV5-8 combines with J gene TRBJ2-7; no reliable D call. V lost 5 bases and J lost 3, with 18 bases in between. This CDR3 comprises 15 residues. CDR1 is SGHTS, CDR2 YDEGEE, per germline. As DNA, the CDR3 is TGTGCCAGCAGGGCCCTCACCGCCCTCGACTACGAGCAGTACTTC. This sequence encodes CASRALTALDYEQYF.

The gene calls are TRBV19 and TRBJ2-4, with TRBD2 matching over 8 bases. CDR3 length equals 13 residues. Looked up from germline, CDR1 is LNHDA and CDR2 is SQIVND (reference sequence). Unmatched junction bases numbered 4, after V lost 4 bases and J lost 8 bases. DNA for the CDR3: TGTGCCAGTAGTACAAGCGGGGGACACATTCAGTACTTC. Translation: CASSTSGGHIQYF. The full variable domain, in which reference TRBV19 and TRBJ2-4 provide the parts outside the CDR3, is DGGITQSPKYLFRKEGQNVTLSCEQNLNHDAMYWYRQDPGQGLRLIYYSQIVNDFQKGDIAEGYSVSREKKESFPLTVTSAQKNPTAFYLCASSTSGGHIQYFGAGTRLSVL.

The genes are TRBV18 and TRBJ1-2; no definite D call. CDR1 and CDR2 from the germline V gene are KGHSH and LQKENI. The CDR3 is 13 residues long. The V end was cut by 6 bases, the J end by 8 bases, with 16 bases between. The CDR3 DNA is TGTGCCAGCTCTCAGACGGAGGTGGAGGGCTACACCTTC. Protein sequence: CASSQTEVEGYTF.

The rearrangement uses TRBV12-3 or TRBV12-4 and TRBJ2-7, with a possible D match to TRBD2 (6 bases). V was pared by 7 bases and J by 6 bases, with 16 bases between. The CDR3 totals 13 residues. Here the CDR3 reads CASTMGGRGEQYF. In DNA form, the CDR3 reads TGTGCCAGCACCATGGGGGGTAGGGGCGAGCAGTACTTC.

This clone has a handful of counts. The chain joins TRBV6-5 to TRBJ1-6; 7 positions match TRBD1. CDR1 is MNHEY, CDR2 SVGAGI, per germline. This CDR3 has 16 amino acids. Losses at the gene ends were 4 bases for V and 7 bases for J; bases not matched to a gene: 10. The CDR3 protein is CASSSPGQKSNSPLHF. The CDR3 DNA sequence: TGTGCCAGCAGTTCTCCGGGACAGAAAAGCAATTCACCCCTCCACTTT.

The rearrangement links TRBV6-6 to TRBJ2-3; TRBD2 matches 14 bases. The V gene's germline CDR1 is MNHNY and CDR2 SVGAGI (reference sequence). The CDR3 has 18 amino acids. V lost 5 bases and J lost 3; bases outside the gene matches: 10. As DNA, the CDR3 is TGTGCCAGCAGTCGCGGGACTAGCGGGGGTGGAGTGACAGATACGCAGTATTTT. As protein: CASSRGTSGGGVTDTQYF.

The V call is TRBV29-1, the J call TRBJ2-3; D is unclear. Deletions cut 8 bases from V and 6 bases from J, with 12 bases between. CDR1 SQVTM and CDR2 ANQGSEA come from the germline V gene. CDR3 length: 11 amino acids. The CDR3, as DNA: TGCAGCACCACCTACCCTGATACGCAGTATTTT. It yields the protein CSTTYPDTQYF.

CDR3 coding DNA: TGTGCCAGCAGTGAACAGTGGGCGGGGGGACTAAACATTCAGTACTTC. This encodes CASSEQWAGGLNIQYF. The rearrangement uses TRBV6-1 and TRBJ2-4, with 8 bases fitting TRBD2. CDR1 and CDR2 (germline): MNHNS, SASEGT. Unmatched junction bases numbered 9, after V lost 2 bases and J lost 6 bases. The CDR3 consists of 16 residues.

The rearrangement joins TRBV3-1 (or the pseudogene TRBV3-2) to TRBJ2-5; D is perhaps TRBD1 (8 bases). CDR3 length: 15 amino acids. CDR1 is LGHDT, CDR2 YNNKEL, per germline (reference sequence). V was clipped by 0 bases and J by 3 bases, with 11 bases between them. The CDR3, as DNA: TGTGCCAGCAGCCAAGAACAGGGGGGGGAAGAGACCCAGTACTTC. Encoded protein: CASSQEQGGEETQYF.

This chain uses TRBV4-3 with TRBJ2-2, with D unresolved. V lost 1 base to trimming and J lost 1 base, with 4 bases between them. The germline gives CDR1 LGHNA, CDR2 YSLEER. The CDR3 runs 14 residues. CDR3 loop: CASSQVQNTGELFF. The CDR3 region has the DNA TGCGCCAGCAGCCAAGTTCAGAACACCGGGGAGCTGTTTTTT.

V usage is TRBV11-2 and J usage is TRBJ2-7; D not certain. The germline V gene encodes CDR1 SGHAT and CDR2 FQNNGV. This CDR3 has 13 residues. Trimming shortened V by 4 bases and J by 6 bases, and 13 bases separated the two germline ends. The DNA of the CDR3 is TGTGCCAGCAGCTCGGCTGGGCCCGGCGAGCAGTACTTC. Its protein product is CASSSAGPGEQYF.

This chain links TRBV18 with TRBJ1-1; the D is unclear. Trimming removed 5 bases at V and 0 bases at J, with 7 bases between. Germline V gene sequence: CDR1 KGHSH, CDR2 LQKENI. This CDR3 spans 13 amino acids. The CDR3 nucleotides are TGTGCCAGCTCAACGACACTGAACACTGAAGCTTTCTTT. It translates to CASSTTLNTEAFF.

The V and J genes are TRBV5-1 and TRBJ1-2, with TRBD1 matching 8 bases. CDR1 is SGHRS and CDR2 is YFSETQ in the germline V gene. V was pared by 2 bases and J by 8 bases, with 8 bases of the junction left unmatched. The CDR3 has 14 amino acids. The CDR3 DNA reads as TGCGCCAGCAGCTTTTCGGACAGGGACAGAGGCTACACCTTC. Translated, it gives CASSFSDRDRGYTF. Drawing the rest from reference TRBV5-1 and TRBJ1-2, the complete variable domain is KAGVTQTPRYLIKTRGQQVTLSCSPISGHRSVSWYQQTPGQGLQFLFEYFSETQRNKGNFPGRFSGRQFSNSRSEMNVSTLELGDSALYLCASSFSDRDRGYTFGSGTRLTVV.

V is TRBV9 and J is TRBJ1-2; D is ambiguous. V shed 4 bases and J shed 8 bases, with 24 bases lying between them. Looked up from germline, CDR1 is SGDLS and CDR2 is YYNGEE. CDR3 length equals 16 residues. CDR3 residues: CASSPTRQAGLLGYTF. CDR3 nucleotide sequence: TGTGCCAGCAGCCCTACCCGGCAGGCCGGACTTTTGGGCTACACCTTC.

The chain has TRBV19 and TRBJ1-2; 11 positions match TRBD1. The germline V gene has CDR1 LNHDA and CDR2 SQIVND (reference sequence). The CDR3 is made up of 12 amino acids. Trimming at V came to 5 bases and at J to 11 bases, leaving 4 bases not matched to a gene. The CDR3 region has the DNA TGTGCCAGTAGTTTCGGACAGGGGGCTTACACCTTC. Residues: CASSFGQGAYTF.

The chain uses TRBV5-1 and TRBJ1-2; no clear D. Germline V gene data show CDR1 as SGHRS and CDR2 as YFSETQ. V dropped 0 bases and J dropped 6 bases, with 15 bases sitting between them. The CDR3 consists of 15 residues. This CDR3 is CASSLDGAEIDGYTF. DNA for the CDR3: TGCGCCAGCAGCTTGGACGGTGCCGAGATTGATGGCTACACCTTC.

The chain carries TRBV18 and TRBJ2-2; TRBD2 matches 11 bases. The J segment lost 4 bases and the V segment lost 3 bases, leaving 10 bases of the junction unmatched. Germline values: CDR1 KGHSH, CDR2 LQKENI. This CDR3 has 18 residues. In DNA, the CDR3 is TGTGCCAGCTCACCTACGAGACTAGCGGGATGGGGCACCGGGGAGCTGTTTTTT. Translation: CASSPTRLAGWGTGELFF.

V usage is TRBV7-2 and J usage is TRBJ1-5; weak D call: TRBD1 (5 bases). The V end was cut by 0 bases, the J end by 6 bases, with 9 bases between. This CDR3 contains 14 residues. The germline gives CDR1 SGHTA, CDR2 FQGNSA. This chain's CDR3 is CASSLAQGGQPQHF. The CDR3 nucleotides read TGTGCCAGCAGCTTAGCGCAGGGCGGTCAGCCCCAGCATTTT.

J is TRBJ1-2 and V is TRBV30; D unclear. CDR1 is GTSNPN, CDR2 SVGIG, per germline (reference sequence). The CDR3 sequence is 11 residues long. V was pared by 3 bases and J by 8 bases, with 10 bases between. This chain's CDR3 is CAWRRDVGYTF. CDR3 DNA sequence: TGTGCCTGGAGGAGGGATGTGGGCTACACCTTC.

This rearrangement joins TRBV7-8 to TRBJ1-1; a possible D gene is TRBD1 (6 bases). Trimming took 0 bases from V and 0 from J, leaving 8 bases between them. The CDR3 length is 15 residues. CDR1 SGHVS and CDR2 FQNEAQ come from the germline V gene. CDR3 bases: TGTGCCAGCAGCTTAGCGCAGGGGATGAACACTGAAGCTTTCTTT. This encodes CASSLAQGMNTEAFF. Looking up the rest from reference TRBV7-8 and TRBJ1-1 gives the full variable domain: GAGVSQSPRYKVAKRGQDVALRCDPISGHVSLFWYQQALGQGPEFLTYFQNEAQLDKSGLPSDRFFAERPEGSVSTLKIQRTQQEDSAVYLCASSLAQGMNTEAFFGQGTRLTVV.

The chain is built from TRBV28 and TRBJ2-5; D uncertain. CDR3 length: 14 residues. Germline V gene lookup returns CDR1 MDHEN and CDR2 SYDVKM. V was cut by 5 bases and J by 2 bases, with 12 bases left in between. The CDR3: CASSLSPVQETQYF. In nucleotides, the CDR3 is TGTGCCAGCAGTCTGTCTCCAGTTCAAGAGACCCAGTACTTC.

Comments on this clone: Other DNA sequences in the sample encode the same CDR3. CDR3 region: CASSPGGTYGYTF. The CDR3 DNA is TGTGCCAGCTCACCCGGAGGAACCTATGGCTACACCTTC. The chain links TRBV18 to TRBJ1-2, with no clear D. V dropped 3 bases and J dropped 4 bases, with 9 bases sitting between them. Germline assignment: CDR1 KGHSH and CDR2 LQKENI. The CDR3 is 13 amino acids.

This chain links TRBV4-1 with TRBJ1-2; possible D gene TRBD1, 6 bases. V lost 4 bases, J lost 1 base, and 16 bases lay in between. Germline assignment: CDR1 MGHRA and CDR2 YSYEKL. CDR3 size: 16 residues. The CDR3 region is CASSRAGQGGNYGYTF. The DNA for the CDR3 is TGCGCCAGCAGCCGGGCAGGCCAAGGGGGTAACTATGGCTACACCTTC.